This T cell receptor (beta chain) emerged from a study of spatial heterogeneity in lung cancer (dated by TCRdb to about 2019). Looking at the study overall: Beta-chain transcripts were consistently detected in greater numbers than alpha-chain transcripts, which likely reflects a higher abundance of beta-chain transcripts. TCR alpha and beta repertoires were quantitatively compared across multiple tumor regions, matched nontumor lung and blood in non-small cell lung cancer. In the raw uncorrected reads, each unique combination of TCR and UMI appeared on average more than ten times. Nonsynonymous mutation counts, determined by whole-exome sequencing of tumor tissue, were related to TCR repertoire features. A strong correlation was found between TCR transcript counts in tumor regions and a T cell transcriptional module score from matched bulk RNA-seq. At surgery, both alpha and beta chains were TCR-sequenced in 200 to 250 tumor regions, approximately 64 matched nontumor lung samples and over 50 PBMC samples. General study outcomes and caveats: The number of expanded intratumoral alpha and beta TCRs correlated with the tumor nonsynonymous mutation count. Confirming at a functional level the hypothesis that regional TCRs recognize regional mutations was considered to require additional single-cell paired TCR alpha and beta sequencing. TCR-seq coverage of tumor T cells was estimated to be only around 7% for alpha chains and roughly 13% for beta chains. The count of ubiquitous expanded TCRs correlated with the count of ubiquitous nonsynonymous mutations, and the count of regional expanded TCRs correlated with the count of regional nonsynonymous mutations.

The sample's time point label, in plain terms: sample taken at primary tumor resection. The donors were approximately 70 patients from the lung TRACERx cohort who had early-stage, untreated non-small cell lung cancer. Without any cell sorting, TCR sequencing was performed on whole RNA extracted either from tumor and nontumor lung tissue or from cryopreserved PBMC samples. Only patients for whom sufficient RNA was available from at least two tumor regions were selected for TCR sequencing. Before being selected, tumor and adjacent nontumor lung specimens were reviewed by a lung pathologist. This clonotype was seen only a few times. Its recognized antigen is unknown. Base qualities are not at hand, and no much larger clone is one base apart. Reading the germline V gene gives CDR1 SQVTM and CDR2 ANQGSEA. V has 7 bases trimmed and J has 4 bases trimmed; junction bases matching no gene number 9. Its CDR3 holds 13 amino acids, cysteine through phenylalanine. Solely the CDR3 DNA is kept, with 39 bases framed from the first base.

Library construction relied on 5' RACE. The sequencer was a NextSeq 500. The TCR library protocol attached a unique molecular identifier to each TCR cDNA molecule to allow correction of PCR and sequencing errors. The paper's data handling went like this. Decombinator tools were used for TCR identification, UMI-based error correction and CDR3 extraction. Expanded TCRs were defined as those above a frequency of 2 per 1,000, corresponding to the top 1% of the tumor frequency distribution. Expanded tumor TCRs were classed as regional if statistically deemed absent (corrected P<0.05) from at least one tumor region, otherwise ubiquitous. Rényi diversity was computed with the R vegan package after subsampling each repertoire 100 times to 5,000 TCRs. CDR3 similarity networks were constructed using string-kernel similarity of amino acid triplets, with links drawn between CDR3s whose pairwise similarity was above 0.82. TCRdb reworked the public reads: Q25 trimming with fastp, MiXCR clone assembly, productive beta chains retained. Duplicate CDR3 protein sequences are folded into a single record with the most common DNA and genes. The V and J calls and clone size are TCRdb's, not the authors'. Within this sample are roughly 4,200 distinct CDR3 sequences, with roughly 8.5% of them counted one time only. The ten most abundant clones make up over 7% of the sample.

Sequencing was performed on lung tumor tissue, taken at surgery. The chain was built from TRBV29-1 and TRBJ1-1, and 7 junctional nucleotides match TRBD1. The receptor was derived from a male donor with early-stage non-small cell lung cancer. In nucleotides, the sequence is TGCAGCGCGGGGACAGTGGTGAGCACTGAAGCTTTCTTT. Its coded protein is CSAGTVVSTEAFF.